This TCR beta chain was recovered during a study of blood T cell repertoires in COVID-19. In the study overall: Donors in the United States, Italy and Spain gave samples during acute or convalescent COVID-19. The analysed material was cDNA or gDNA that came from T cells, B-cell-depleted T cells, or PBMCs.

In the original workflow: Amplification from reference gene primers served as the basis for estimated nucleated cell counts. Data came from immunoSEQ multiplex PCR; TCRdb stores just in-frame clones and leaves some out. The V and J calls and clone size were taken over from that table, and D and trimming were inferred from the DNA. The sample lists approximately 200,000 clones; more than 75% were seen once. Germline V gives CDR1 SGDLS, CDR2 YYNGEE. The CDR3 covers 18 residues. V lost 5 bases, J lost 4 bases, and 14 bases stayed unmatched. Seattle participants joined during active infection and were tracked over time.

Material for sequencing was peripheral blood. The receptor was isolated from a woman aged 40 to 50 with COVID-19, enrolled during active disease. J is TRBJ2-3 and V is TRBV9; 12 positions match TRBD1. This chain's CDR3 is CASSPGTGGLAGSDTQYF. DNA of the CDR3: TGTGCCAGCAGTCCCGGGACAGGGGGCTTGGCGGGGTCAGATACGCAGTATTTT.